Listed here are 25 T cell receptor beta chains from one sample, sequenced in a study of post-analysis software for immune sequencing data. Findings of the study overall: Included in a set of about 5 TRBV segments more frequent in patients than controls were TRBV5-6, TRBV5-1 and TRBV20-1.

TCR beta cDNA libraries included unique molecular identifiers. TCRdb re-analysed the PCR reads in MiXCR, keeping a single row per CDR3 protein. The sample has roughly 620,000 distinct CDR3 sequences, around 47% seen once; the top ten hold around 1.7%. Antigen specificity for these receptors is unknown. The sample comprised blood. The source of these receptors is a girl aged 10-17 years with multiple sclerosis.

The CDR3 DNA reads TGTGCCAGCAGCTCGACGCTAAGGGGTTATGCGACTAATGAAAAACTGTTTTTT. Translation gives CASSSTLRGYATNEKLFF. J is TRBJ1-4 and V is TRBV5-5; the D gene is possibly TRBD1 (5 bases). The ends were cut back, 3 bases at V and 2 bases at J, with 20 bases in the middle. Germline V gene sequence: CDR1 SGHKS, CDR2 YYEKEE (reference sequence). The CDR3 extends over 18 amino acids.

This clonotype has more than one count but fewer than ten. The rearrangement uses TRBV12-3 or TRBV12-4 and TRBJ2-7; 10 bases agree with TRBD1. V trimming: 2 bases; J trimming: 6 bases; junction bases outside the gene matches: 4. The CDR3 extends over 14 amino acids. The CDR3 region is CASSLRDRGREQYF. The CDR3 DNA reads as TGTGCCAGCAGTTTAAGAGACAGGGGGCGCGAGCAGTACTTC.

The V and J genes are TRBV27 and TRBJ2-7, with 8 positions matching TRBD1. With 5 bases clipped from V and 0 bases from J, the junction kept 6 bases outside the gene matches. CDR1 MNHEY and CDR2 SMNVEV come from the germline V gene (reference sequence). CDR3 length: 15 amino acids. CDR3 protein: CASSPRDRSSYEQYF. The CDR3 DNA sequence: TGTGCCAGCAGTCCCCGGGACAGGAGCTCCTACGAGCAGTACTTC.

This chain uses TRBV5-1 with TRBJ2-1, with D possibly being TRBD1 (6 bases). This CDR3 comprises 15 residues. Germline V gives CDR1 SGHRS, CDR2 YFSETQ. Trimming shortened V by 4 bases and J by 6 bases, and 17 bases separated the two germline ends. CDR3 residues: CASSIGQSPSNEQFF. DNA for the CDR3: TGCGCCAGCAGCATAGGACAGTCGCCCAGCAATGAGCAGTTCTTC.

This clonotype was detected only a few times. The V gene is TRBV7-2, the J gene TRBJ1-2; D possibly corresponds to TRBD1 (6 bases). In germline, CDR1 is SGHTA, CDR2 FQGNSA. Between the trimmed V and J ends, which lost 5 bases and 8 bases, there was a span of 18 bases. The CDR3 loop spans 14 amino acids. The CDR3 region has the DNA TGTGCCAGCAGCCCAGGACAGAGGGTCGGGGGCTACACCTTC. Translating gives CASSPGQRVGGYTF. Drawing the rest from reference TRBV7-2 and TRBJ1-2, the complete variable domain is GAGVSQSPSNKVTEKGKDVELRCDPISGHTALYWYRQSLGQGLEFLIYFQGNSAPDKSGLPSDRFSAERTGGSVSTLTIQRTQQEDSAVYLCASSPGQRVGGYTFGSGTRLTVV.

The V and J genes are TRBV24-1 and TRBJ2-5; 9 bases are a match to TRBD1. CDR1 KGHDR and CDR2 SFDVKD come from the germline V gene. CDR3 length: 15 amino acids. V lost 2 bases, J lost 3 bases, and 3 bases stayed unmatched. The CDR3 coding sequence is TGTGCCACCAGTGATTGGGGGGACAGGGAAGAGACCCAGTACTTC. Translation: CATSDWGDREETQYF.

The chain combines TRBV6-5 with TRBJ1-2; D is uncertain. V was pared by 7 bases and J by 1 base, with 13 bases between. There are 14 residues in the CDR3. In germline, CDR1 is MNHEY, CDR2 SVGAGI. CDR3 sequence: CASTPSPGNYGYTF. Here the CDR3 DNA reads TGTGCCAGCACCCCGAGCCCGGGTAACTATGGCTACACCTTC.

The chain carries TRBV20-1 and TRBJ2-4; D is unresolved. CDR3 size: 14 residues. Germline V gene lookup returns CDR1 DFQATT and CDR2 SNEGSKA (reference sequence). Trimming took 3 bases from V and 3 from J, leaving 12 bases between them. CDR3 region: CSASSGLGKNIQYF. In DNA, the CDR3 is TGCAGTGCTAGTAGTGGGCTCGGCAAAAACATTCAGTACTTC.

The sample holds a few counts of this clonotype. CDR3 residues: CASSSTGQGKNEQFF. In DNA form, the CDR3 reads TGTGCCAGCAGTTCCACCGGACAGGGAAAGAATGAGCAGTTCTTC. The chain recombines TRBV28 with TRBJ2-1; 8 bases align to TRBD1. This CDR3 region has 15 residues. The ends lost 4 bases at V and 7 bases at J; junction bases unmatched: 9. Germline V gene lookup returns CDR1 MDHEN and CDR2 SYDVKM.

This chain connects TRBV20-1 to TRBJ1-2; no definite D call. Looked up from germline, CDR1 is DFQATT and CDR2 is SNEGSKA (reference sequence). There are 13 residues in the CDR3. V lost 3 bases, J lost 3 bases, and 11 bases lay in between. The CDR3 loop reads CSASPNAHYGYTF. The CDR3 DNA follows: TGCAGTGCTAGCCCGAACGCGCACTATGGCTACACCTTC.

V and J are TRBV5-1 and TRBJ2-7, with D possibly TRBD1 on 6 matching bases. Germline V gene sequence: CDR1 SGHRS, CDR2 YFSETQ. V was pared by 2 bases and J by 4 bases, with 19 bases between. The CDR3 length is 16 residues. This chain's CDR3 is CASSFRTDTGSYEQYF. DNA for the CDR3: TGCGCCAGCAGCTTCCGGACAGACACCGGTTCGTACGAGCAGTACTTC.

The chain combines TRBV5-1 with TRBJ2-1; TRBD1 agrees at 10 bases. V shed 6 bases, J shed 2 bases, and the junction held 11 bases outside the gene matches. Germline assignment: CDR1 SGHRS and CDR2 YFSETQ. The CDR3 is made up of 17 amino acids. This chain's CDR3 is CASTLEKGTGAYNEQFF. The CDR3 DNA follows: TGCGCCAGCACCCTGGAAAAAGGGACAGGGGCCTACAATGAGCAGTTCTTC.

This clonotype was detected many times. The chain uses TRBV9 and TRBJ2-1, with TRBD2 identical over 8 bases. The CDR3 is 14 amino acids. Germline trimming cut 4 bases from V and 13 bases from J; bases unmatched to any gene: 13. Germline CDR1 and CDR2: SGDLS and YYNGEE. Written as DNA, the CDR3 is TGTGCCAGCAGCCCCAGGCTGGCGGGGGGTTTCCAGTTCTTC. Translation: CASSPRLAGGFQFF. The variable domain in full, completed from reference TRBV9 and TRBJ2-1, reads DSGVTQTPKHLITATGQRVTLRCSPRSGDLSVYWYQQSLDQGLQFLIQYYNGEERAKGNILERFSAQQFPDLHSELNLSSLELGDSALYFCASSPRLAGGFQFFGPGTRLTVL.

The DNA for the CDR3 is TGCGCCAGCAGCCCGGAACCTAGCAAGCAGTACTTC. It specifies CASSPEPSKQYF. V usage is TRBV5-1 and J usage is TRBJ2-5; the D gene is possibly TRBD2 (5 bases). The CDR3 loop spans 12 amino acids. Looked up from germline, CDR1 is SGHRS and CDR2 is YFSETQ. Trimming pared 4 bases from V and 11 bases from J, leaving 15 bases between.

The V and J genes are TRBV12-3 or TRBV12-4 and TRBJ1-2; 10 positions match TRBD1. With 6 bases clipped from V and 1 base from J, the junction kept 8 bases outside the gene matches. The CDR3 loop spans 16 amino acids. CDR3 residues: CASRETGGLFNYGYTF. The CDR3 DNA reads TGTGCCAGCAGGGAGACAGGGGGCTTATTTAACTATGGCTACACCTTC.

This clonotype was seen ten or more times. This sequence joins TRBV5-1 and TRBJ2-3; no definite D call. The CDR3 has 12 amino acids. Germline V lookup: CDR1 SGHRS, CDR2 YFSETQ. The V end was cut by 4 bases, the J end by 4 bases, with 7 bases between. CDR3 sequence reads: CASSLSSDTQYF. The DNA for the CDR3 is TGCGCCAGCAGCCTTTCGTCAGATACGCAGTATTTT.

The sample holds a few counts of this clonotype. The chain carries TRBV6-6 and TRBJ2-3, with D possibly matching TRBD1 (6 bases). From germline, CDR1 is MNHNY and CDR2 SVGAGI (reference sequence). The CDR3 covers 16 residues. Trimming removed 2 bases from V and 1 base from J, with 13 bases in between. The CDR3 loop is CASSYALSGGTDTQYF. The CDR3 DNA reads TGTGCCAGCAGTTACGCCCTTTCAGGGGGCACAGATACGCAGTATTTT.

The sample holds a few counts of this clonotype. V is TRBV29-1 and J is TRBJ2-5; 14 bases are a match to TRBD2. The V gene's germline CDR1 is SQVTM and CDR2 ANQGSEA. CDR3 length: 16 amino acids. V was clipped by 4 bases and J by 11 bases; unmatched bases: 15. As DNA, the CDR3 is TGCAGCGTTGCCCATCGACTAGCGGGGGGGTCGGGAGAGCAGTACTTC. Protein: CSVAHRLAGGSGEQYF.

The chain has TRBV12-3 or TRBV12-4 and TRBJ1-4, with D possibly being TRBD1 (6 bases). V was cut by 0 bases and J by 8 bases, with 10 bases left in between. This CDR3 comprises 14 residues. CDR3 sequence: CASSLAGGEEKLFF. The CDR3, as DNA: TGTGCCAGCAGTTTAGCAGGGGGGGAAGAAAAACTGTTTTTT.

This clonotype was detected only a few times. The rearrangement links TRBV5-1 to TRBJ2-3; 8 nucleotides line up with TRBD2. Trimming took 7 bases from V and 3 from J; bases not matched to a gene: 7. The CDR3 runs to 14 residues. CDR1 is SGHRS and CDR2 is YFSETQ in the germline V gene. The CDR3, as DNA: TGCGCCAGCGCGGACGGGGGGGGAACAGATACGCAGTATTTT. It is translated as CASADGGGTDTQYF.

This clonotype has a handful of counts. The chain recombines TRBV29-1 with TRBJ1-2, with unresolved D. V lost 4 bases to trimming and J lost 7 bases, with 1 base between them. This CDR3 region has 8 residues. In germline, CDR1 is SQVTM, CDR2 ANQGSEA. CDR3 in amino acids: CSVGGYTF. In DNA form, the CDR3 reads TGCAGCGTTGGTGGCTACACCTTC.

The chain combines TRBV12-3 or TRBV12-4 with TRBJ1-2, with a weak D call TRBD1 (6 bases). Trimming removed 3 bases from V and 1 base from J, with 9 bases in between. This CDR3 contains 14 residues. The CDR3 sequence: CASSLVRGNYGYTF. The CDR3, as DNA: TGTGCCAGCAGTTTGGTCAGGGGTAACTATGGCTACACCTTC.

J is TRBJ1-1 and V is TRBV7-9, with 9 bases matching TRBD1. The CDR3 loop spans 16 amino acids. Germline values: CDR1 SEHNR, CDR2 FQNEAQ (reference sequence). J gave up 6 bases and V 1 base, and 9 bases lay outside the gene matches. Here the CDR3 reads CASSLVPGQGGSEAFF. DNA of the CDR3: TGTGCCAGCAGCTTAGTCCCGGGACAGGGAGGGTCTGAAGCTTTCTTT.

This clonotype was detected a few times. The genes are TRBV10-3 and TRBJ2-2; 7 nucleotides agree with TRBD2. Trimming cost V 7 bases and J 2 bases; bases outside gene matches: 7. The CDR3 loop spans 15 amino acids. The germline V gene has CDR1 ENHRY and CDR2 SYGVKD. The CDR3 sequence: CAITTGGGNTGELFF. CDR3 sequence (DNA): TGTGCCATCACCACAGGCGGGGGAAACACCGGGGAGCTGTTTTTT.

This clonotype appeared a few times. The gene calls are TRBV29-1 and TRBJ2-1; D may match TRBD1 or TRBD2 (5 bases each). Germline lookup yields CDR1 SQVTM and CDR2 ANQGSEA. The length of the CDR3 is 12 residues. The V end lost 0 bases, the J end lost 9 bases, and 9 bases lay between the germline ends. CDR3 residues: CSVEDGGGEQFF. CDR3 coding DNA: TGCAGCGTTGAAGACGGTGGGGGTGAGCAGTTCTTC.